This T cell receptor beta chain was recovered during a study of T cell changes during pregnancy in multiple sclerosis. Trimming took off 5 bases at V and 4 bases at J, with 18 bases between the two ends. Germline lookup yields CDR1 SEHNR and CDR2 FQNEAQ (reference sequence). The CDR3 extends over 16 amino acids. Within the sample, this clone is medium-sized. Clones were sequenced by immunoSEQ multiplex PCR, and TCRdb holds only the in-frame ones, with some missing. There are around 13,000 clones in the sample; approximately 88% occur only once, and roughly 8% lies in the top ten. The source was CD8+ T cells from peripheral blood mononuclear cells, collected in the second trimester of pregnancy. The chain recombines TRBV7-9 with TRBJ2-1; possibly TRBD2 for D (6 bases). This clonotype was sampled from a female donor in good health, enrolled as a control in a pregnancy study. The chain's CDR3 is CASSEVTGGNYNEQFF. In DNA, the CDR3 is TGTGCCAGCAGCGAGGTTACAGGAGGGAATTACAATGAGCAGTTCTTC. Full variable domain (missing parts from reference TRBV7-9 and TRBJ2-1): DTGVSQNPRHKITKRGQNVTFRCDPISEHNRLYWYRQTLGQGPEFLTYFQNEAQLEKSRLLSDRFSAERPKGSFSTLEIQRTEQGDSAMYLCASSEVTGGNYNEQFFGPGTRLTVL.